This T cell receptor beta chain was found in a study of T cell repertoires and HLA-DP antigens. Study-wide background: Donors were two male and one female, aged 18-to-29 to 60-to-69.

Only in-frame clones appear in the TCRdb table, and some are missing; sequencing was by immunoSEQ multiplex PCR. The table lists roughly 73,000 clones, 80% of them singletons, with 1.6% in the top ten. As for this clone: Antigen: not known.

The clonotype originates from a man in his fifties or sixties in good health and CMV-seronegative. Sequenced input: CD4+ T cells from PBMCs.

DNA for the CDR3: TGTGCCAGCAGTTACGGGGCGGGGGGAAGAGAGCAGTACTTC. This gives the protein CASSYGAGGREQYF. The V and J genes are TRBV6-5 and TRBJ2-5; TRBD2 matches at 8 bases. The CDR3 extends over 14 amino acids. V was clipped by 2 bases and J by 11 bases; unmatched bases: 10. Germline assignment: CDR1 MNHEY and CDR2 SVGAGI.